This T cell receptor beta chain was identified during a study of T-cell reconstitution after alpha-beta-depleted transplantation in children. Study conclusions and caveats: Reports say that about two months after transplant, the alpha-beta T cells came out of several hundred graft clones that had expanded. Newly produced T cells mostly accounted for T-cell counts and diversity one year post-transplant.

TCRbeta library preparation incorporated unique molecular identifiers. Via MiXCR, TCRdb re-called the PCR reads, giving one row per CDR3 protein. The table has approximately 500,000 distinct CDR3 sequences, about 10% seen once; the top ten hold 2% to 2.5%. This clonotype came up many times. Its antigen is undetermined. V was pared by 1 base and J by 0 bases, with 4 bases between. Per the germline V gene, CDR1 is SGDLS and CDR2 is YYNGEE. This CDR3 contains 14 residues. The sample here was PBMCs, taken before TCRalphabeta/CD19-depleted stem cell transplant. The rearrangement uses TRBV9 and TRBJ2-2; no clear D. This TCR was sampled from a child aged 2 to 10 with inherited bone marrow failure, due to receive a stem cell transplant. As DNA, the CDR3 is TGTGCCAGCAGCGTAACCCCGAACACCGGGGAGCTGTTTTTT. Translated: CASSVTPNTGELFF.